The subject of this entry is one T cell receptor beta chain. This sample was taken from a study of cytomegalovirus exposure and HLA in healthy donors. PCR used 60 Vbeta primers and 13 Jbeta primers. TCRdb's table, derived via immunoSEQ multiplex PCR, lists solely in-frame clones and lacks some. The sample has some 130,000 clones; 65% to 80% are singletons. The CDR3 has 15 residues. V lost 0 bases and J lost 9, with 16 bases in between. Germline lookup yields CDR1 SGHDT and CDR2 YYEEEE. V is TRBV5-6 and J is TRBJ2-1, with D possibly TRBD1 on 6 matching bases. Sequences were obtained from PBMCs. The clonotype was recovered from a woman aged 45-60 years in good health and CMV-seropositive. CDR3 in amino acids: CASSLGGRFKVEQFF. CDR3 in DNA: TGTGCCAGCAGCTTGGGGGGGCGCTTCAAGGTTGAGCAGTTCTTC.